The 7 T cell receptor beta chains below come from one sample, sequenced in a study of blood T cell repertoires in COVID-19. Some clones are missing from TCRdb's copy, which holds only in-frame ones; the method was immunoSEQ multiplex PCR. The table records around 200,000 clones, roughly 90% of them present only once. Sequenced: peripheral blood. The receptor set was obtained from a man between 50 and 59 years old with acute or convalescent COVID-19.

The CDR3 is CSVEGARGYTF. CDR3 sequence (DNA): TGCAGCGTGGAGGGGGCGCGAGGCTACACCTTC. The rearrangement joins TRBV29-1 to TRBJ1-2, with TRBD1 identical over 7 bases. V dropped 6 bases and J dropped 8; count of bases not matched to a gene: 6. This CDR3 is 11 amino acids long. The germline V gene encodes CDR1 SQVTM and CDR2 ANQGSEA.

The rearrangement joins TRBV6-1 to TRBJ2-5; perhaps TRBD1 as D (5 bases). V was pared by 2 bases and J by 5 bases, with 12 bases between. The CDR3 sequence is 14 residues long. CDR1 and CDR2 (germline): MNHNS, SASEGT. CDR3 nucleotide sequence: TGTGCCAGCAGTGAAATCTACTCAGGGGAGACCCAGTACTTC. It codes for CASSEIYSGETQYF.

This chain connects TRBV10-3 to TRBJ1-2; tentatively, D is TRBD1 (5 bases). Germline V gene sequence: CDR1 ENHRY, CDR2 SYGVKD. The CDR3 runs 15 residues. Trimming left V 7 bases short and J 5 bases short, with 20 bases between. CDR3 DNA: TGTGCCATCACGGGGTTCACCCCGGAGGGGTATGGCTACACCTTC. It specifies CAITGFTPEGYGYTF.

The chain carries TRBV19 and TRBJ2-3; 8 nucleotides line up with TRBD2. Germline trimming cut 8 bases from V and 2 bases from J; bases unmatched to any gene: 3. CDR3 size: 13 residues. CDR1 is LNHDA, CDR2 SQIVND, per germline (reference sequence). The DNA for the CDR3 is TGTGCCAGTGTTAGCGGGGCCACAGATACGCAGTATTTT. Amino acids: CASVSGATDTQYF. The whole variable domain, filled in from reference TRBV19 and TRBJ2-3, reads DGGITQSPKYLFRKEGQNVTLSCEQNLNHDAMYWYRQDPGQGLRLIYYSQIVNDFQKGDIAEGYSVSREKKESFPLTVTSAQKNPTAFYLCASVSGATDTQYFGPGTRLTVL.

The J gene is TRBJ2-3, the V gene TRBV7-9; 11 bases align to TRBD2. The V and J ends lost 4 bases and 2 bases, in that order; junction bases with no gene match: 8. From germline, CDR1 is SEHNR and CDR2 FQNEAQ (reference sequence). This CDR3 has 17 residues. DNA for the CDR3: TGTGCCAGCAGCTCGACCGGGACTAGCGGCCACACAGATACGCAGTATTTT. Its translation is CASSSTGTSGHTDTQYF.

The genes are TRBV5-5 and TRBJ2-3; 13 bases fit TRBD2. Trimming removed 4 bases from V and 0 bases from J; junction bases left unmatched: 8. Germline V lookup: CDR1 SGHKS, CDR2 YYEKEE (reference sequence). This CDR3 is 18 amino acids long. Here the CDR3 reads CASSRPLAGGDSTDTQYF. The CDR3 DNA is TGTGCCAGCAGCCGCCCACTAGCGGGGGGGGATAGCACAGATACGCAGTATTTT.

CDR3 bases: TGTGCCAGCGCGGGACAGGGGATAATCCTCCAGCATTTT. It yields the protein CASAGQGIILQHF. The V and J genes are TRBV19 and TRBJ1-5, with TRBD1 matching over 10 bases. Germline CDR1 reads LNHDA; CDR2 reads SQIVND (reference sequence). There are 13 residues in the CDR3. V dropped 9 bases and J dropped 12; count of bases not matched to a gene: 11.